The clone carrying this TCR beta chain was seen repeatedly, ten times or more. The data are from a study of blood T cells in healthy people across ages. The authors ran a second PCR of about 7 to 11 cycles using a sample-barcoded 5' primer and a J-beta primer mix. Each sample yielded at least 3 million CDR3-containing paired-end reads. TCRdb re-called the 5' RACE reads through MiXCR, storing one row per CDR3 protein. The sample yields hundreds of thousands of distinct CDR3 sequences, about 54% seen once. CDR1 LNHDA and CDR2 SQIVND come from the germline V gene (reference sequence). This CDR3 comprises 12 residues. V shed 6 bases and J shed 6 bases, with 10 bases lying between them.

The chain has TRBV19 and TRBJ2-3; D gene uncertain. The sample taken for sequencing was blood. This sequence originates from a man between 60 and 75 years old in good health. CDR3 DNA: TGTGCCAGTAGGCTATCTGGCGATACGCAGTATTTT. Translation gives CASRLSGDTQYF.